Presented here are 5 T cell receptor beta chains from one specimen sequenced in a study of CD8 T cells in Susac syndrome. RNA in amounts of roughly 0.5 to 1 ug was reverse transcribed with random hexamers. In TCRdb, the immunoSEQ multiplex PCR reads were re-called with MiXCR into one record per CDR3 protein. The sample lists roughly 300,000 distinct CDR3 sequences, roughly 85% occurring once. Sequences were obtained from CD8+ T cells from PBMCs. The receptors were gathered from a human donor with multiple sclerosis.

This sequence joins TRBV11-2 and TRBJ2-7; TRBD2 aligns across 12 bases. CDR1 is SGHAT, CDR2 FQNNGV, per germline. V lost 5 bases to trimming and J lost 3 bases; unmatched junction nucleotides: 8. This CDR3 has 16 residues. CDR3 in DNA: TGTGCCAGCAGCCCTAGCGGGAGGGCCCTATTCTACGAGCAGTACTTC. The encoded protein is CASSPSGRALFYEQYF. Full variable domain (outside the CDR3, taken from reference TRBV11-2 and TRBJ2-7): EAGVAQSPRYKIIEKRQSVAFWCNPISGHATLYWYQQILGQGPKLLIQFQNNGVVDDSQLPKDRFSAERLKGVDSTLKIQPAKLEDSAVYLCASSPSGRALFYEQYFGPGTRLTVT.

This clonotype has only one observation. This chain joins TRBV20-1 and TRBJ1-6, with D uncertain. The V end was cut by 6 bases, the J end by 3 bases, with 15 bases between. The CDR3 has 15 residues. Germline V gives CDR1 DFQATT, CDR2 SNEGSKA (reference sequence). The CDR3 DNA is TGCAGTGCCAAAATGGGGAGGGACTATAATTCACCCCTCCACTTT. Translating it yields CSAKMGRDYNSPLHF.

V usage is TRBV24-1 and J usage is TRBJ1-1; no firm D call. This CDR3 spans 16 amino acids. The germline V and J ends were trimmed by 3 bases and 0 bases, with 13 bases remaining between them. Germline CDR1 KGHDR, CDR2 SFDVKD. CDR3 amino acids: CATSDPGEDMNTEAFF. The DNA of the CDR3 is TGTGCCACCAGTGATCCCGGTGAGGATATGAACACTGAAGCTTTCTTT.

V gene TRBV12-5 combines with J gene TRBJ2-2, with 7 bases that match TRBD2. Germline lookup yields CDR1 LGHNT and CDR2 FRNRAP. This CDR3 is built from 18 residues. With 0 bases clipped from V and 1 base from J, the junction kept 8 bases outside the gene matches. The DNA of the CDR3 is TGTGCTAGTGGTTTGGTAGCGGGGCTAGATATGAACACCGGGGAGCTGTTTTTT. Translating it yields CASGLVAGLDMNTGELFF.

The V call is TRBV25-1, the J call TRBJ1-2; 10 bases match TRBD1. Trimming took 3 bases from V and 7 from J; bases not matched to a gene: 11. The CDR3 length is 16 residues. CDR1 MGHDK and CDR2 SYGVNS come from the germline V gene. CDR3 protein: CASSDRSGTGVRGYTF. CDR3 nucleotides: TGTGCCAGCAGTGATCGCTCCGGGACAGGGGTGCGTGGCTACACCTTC.